The T cell receptor beta chain described here comes from a study of regulatory T cells in long-lasting Graves disease. Points from the study as a whole: Possibly, too few samples lowered accuracy.

This clonotype was recorded at least ten times. What it binds is not known. In building TCR beta libraries, iRepertoire HTBI primers were used together with Arm-PCR of CDR3 regions. From the multiplex PCR reads, TCRdb called clonotypes with MiXCR, one entry per CDR3 protein. The sample lists about 420,000 distinct CDR3 sequences, 16% occurring once. Germline loops: CDR1 SQVTM, CDR2 ANQGSEA. This CDR3 comprises 13 residues. Germline trimming cut 7 bases from V and 8 bases from J; bases unmatched to any gene: 9. Time point denoted: newly diagnosed GD, antithyroid drugs for less than 3 months. Preparation of the TCR library used RNA extracted from PBMCs. This same sample was also part of a study on T cells in Graves' hyperthyroidism and ophthalmopathy. Per that paper: Stable Graves' hyperthyroidism denoted no ophthalmopathy progression over 18 months. Carried out on the TCR CDR3, a first-round RT-PCR used the HTBI primer set. In validation, the model predicted ophthalmopathy. These predictions came a median approximately 5.9 months before onset.

This clonotype originated in a woman between 18 and 29 years old with Graves disease. The sequencing used peripheral blood mononuclear cells (PBMCs), collected at new diagnosis, from a patient treated with antithyroid drugs. V is TRBV29-1 and J is TRBJ1-4, with TRBD1 matching 8 bases. The CDR3 DNA follows: TGCAGCGCAGGGGACAGGCGTGGCGAAAAACTGTTTTTT. This encodes CSAGDRRGEKLFF.